Below are 10 T cell receptor beta chains sequenced from a single sample in a study of vaccination and CD4 T cells after COVID-19. Cultured CD4+ T cells had their DNA profiled by the Oncomine TCR Beta short-read assay. TCRdb called the PCR reads again in MiXCR, with one record for every CDR3 protein. The data contain roughly 22,000 distinct CDR3 sequences, around a third of them singletons. Antigens of these TCRs are unknown. Treatment noted: 10-day PBMC culture with coronavirus spike peptide pools or control peptides (ViraFEST assay). Sequenced material: cultured CD4+ T cells from blood. The receptor set was obtained from a human donor with COVID-19.

This clonotype was counted a few times. The chain uses TRBV11-3 and TRBJ2-5; 8 bases map to TRBD2. The germline CDR1 and CDR2 sequences are SGHNT and YENEEA. CDR3 length: 15 amino acids. Trimming removed 1 base from V and 5 bases from J; junction bases left unmatched: 6. This CDR3 reads CASSLGSGEVETQYF. CDR3 nucleotides: TGTGCCAGCAGCTTAGGTAGCGGGGAAGTTGAGACCCAGTACTTC.

This clonotype came up a few times. The V call is TRBV6-1, the J call TRBJ2-2; possible D gene TRBD1, 6 bases. Trimming left V 2 bases short and J 3 bases short, with 13 bases between. This CDR3 spans 16 amino acids. Looked up from germline, CDR1 is MNHNS and CDR2 is SASEGT. The CDR3 loop reads CASSEPTGQHTGELFF. The CDR3 DNA reads as TGTGCCAGCAGTGAACCCACAGGGCAACACACCGGGGAGCTGTTTTTT.

This CDR3 reads CASSPGTGSVGFEPQHF. The CDR3 bases are TGCGCCAGCAGCCCCGGGACAGGGTCGGTTGGGTTCGAGCCCCAGCATTTT. J is TRBJ1-5 and V is TRBV4-3, with 9 bases fitting TRBD1. CDR3 length: 17 residues. With V trimmed by 4 bases and J by 8 bases, 15 bases remained unmatched. In germline, CDR1 is LGHNA, CDR2 YSLEER.

This CDR3 is CASSVSEARRGETQYF. CDR3 in DNA: TGTGCCAGCAGCGTATCCGAAGCTCGGAGGGGAGAGACCCAGTACTTC. The chain uses TRBV9 and TRBJ2-5; D is possibly TRBD2 (6 bases). Germline assignment: CDR1 SGDLS and CDR2 YYNGEE. The CDR3 sequence is 16 residues long. Trimming removed 1 base from V and 4 bases from J, with 17 bases in between.

A few counts support this clonotype. The rearrangement links TRBV12-3 or TRBV12-4 to TRBJ1-2, with 8 bases matching TRBD1. This CDR3 spans 14 amino acids. Trimming cost V 6 bases and J 8 bases; bases outside gene matches: 11. As DNA, the CDR3 is TGTGCCAGCAGGGGGGGAGGACAGGGAAACGGCTACACCTTC. This sequence encodes CASRGGGQGNGYTF.

The chain is built from TRBV11-2 and TRBJ2-5, with D perhaps TRBD1 or TRBD2 (6 bases each). The CDR3 is 15 amino acids. Germline V gene data show CDR1 as SGHAT and CDR2 as FQNNGV. V was trimmed by 6 bases and J by 1 base, leaving 15 bases between them. The CDR3 nucleotides read TGTGCCAGCAGTTTGATAGGGGGGATCCAAGAGACCCAGTACTTC. Translated: CASSLIGGIQETQYF.

This clonotype was detected only once. The chain combines TRBV5-8 with TRBJ1-2, with D maybe TRBD1 (5 bases). Trimming cost V 0 bases and J 5 bases, with 11 bases left between them. This CDR3 comprises 14 residues. Germline V CDR1 and CDR2: SGHTS, YDEGEE. CDR3 coding DNA: TGTGCCAGCAGCTTGGGAGGGGTTGGATATGGCTACACCTTC. This sequence encodes CASSLGGVGYGYTF.

J is TRBJ2-5 and V is TRBV6-1; 9 bases align to TRBD1. Germline values: CDR1 MNHNS, CDR2 SASEGT. The V and J ends lost 5 bases and 4 bases, in that order; junction bases with no gene match: 5. The CDR3 length is 14 residues. The CDR3 DNA follows: TGTGCCAGCAGTCCGGGACAGGGTATAGAGACCCAGTACTTC. This translates into CASSPGQGIETQYF.

The chain is built from TRBV3-1 and TRBJ1-2, with 7 positions matching TRBD1. Germline CDR1 is LGHDT and CDR2 is YNNKEL (reference sequence). The V segment lost 5 bases and the J segment 3 bases; nucleotides outside the gene matches: 6. The CDR3 totals 14 residues. CDR3 coding DNA: TGTGCCAGCAGCTACGGGACAGCGGACTATGGCTACACCTTC. Its protein is CASSYGTADYGYTF.

This clonotype was seen a handful of times. The chain employs TRBV20-1 and TRBJ2-3; 9 positions agree with TRBD1. This CDR3 comprises 15 residues. Trimming took 0 bases from V and 1 from J; bases not matched to a gene: 2. The germline gives CDR1 DFQATT, CDR2 SNEGSKA (reference sequence). CDR3 protein: CSARDRDRGTDTQYF. In DNA, the CDR3 is TGCAGTGCTAGAGATCGGGACAGGGGCACAGATACGCAGTATTTT.